This T cell receptor beta chain was captured by sequencing in a study of identical twins. Study-wide findings and caveats: Insertions were fewer in abundant cord blood beta clonotypes, whereas memory repertoires showed none of this pattern. Excess twin sharing in beta out-of-frame sequences was weaker.

There were only healthy Caucasians among the donors. TCRdb fed the 5' RACE reads into MiXCR, producing one record per CDR3 protein. The table records hundreds of thousands of distinct CDR3 sequences, around 6.1% of them present only once. In the case of this clonotype: Its specificity is unknown.

Trimming took off 7 bases at V and 6 bases at J, with 18 bases between the two ends. CDR1 is SNHLY, CDR2 FYNNEI, per germline. This CDR3 spans 15 amino acids. Material: naive T cells sorted from blood. This sequence joins TRBV2 and TRBJ2-2; D unresolved. The origin of this receptor is a man younger than 30 in good health. For the CDR3, the DNA is TGTGCCAGCACCCAACGGAGCCCGTGGGCCGGGGAGCTGTTTTTT. It codes for CASTQRSPWAGELFF.